These 25 T cell receptor beta chains originate from one sample sequenced in a study of control samples from healthy donors and cancer patients. Clones were sequenced by immunoSEQ multiplex PCR, and TCRdb holds only the in-frame ones, with some missing. The data hold around 14,000 clones, with 60% to 80% observed a single time. The source material was formalin-fixed, paraffin-embedded tissue. The receptors here all came from a female donor with lung cancer.

The chain recombines TRBV15 with TRBJ2-3, with 8 bases aligning to TRBD2. This CDR3 has 13 amino acids. V was pared by 4 bases and J by 4 bases, with 1 base of the junction left unmatched. Germline lookup yields CDR1 LNHNV and CDR2 YYDKDF (reference sequence). For the CDR3, the DNA is TGTGCCACCAGCACGGGGGGGCCAGATACGCAGTATTTT. As protein: CATSTGGPDTQYF.

This chain joins TRBV5-5 and TRBJ1-4; D possibly corresponds to TRBD1 (6 bases). Trimming shortened V by 2 bases and J by 10 bases, and 12 bases separated the two germline ends. Germline CDR1 and CDR2: SGHKS and YYEKEE (reference sequence). The CDR3 contains 13 residues. The CDR3 sequence is CASSFNRVGKLFF. DNA of the CDR3: TGTGCCAGCAGCTTTAACAGGGTGGGAAAACTGTTTTTT.

The V call is TRBV9, the J call TRBJ2-1; the match to TRBD2 covers 10 bases. CDR1 is SGDLS, CDR2 YYNGEE, per germline. J lost 9 bases, V lost 0 bases, and 12 bases had no gene match. The CDR3 covers 17 residues. The DNA for the CDR3 is TGTGCCAGCAGCGTAGGTGCTAGCGGGAGCCTCGATAGTGAGCAGTTCTTC. This sequence encodes CASSVGASGSLDSEQFF.

Written as DNA, the CDR3 is TGTGCCGCAGGCGGGGGGTCTGTCGACACCGGGGAGCTGTTTTTT. This gives the protein CAAGGGSVDTGELFF. The J gene is TRBJ2-2, the V gene TRBV5-4; 8 bases are shared with TRBD2. V lost 10 bases to trimming and J lost 3 bases; unmatched junction nucleotides: 11. The germline V gene has CDR1 SGHNT and CDR2 YYREEE (reference sequence). The CDR3 has 15 amino acids.

The chain links TRBV4-1 to TRBJ2-3, with 10 bases lining up with TRBD2. The CDR3 has 17 residues. Germline lookup yields CDR1 MGHRA and CDR2 YSYEKL. V lost 0 bases to trimming and J lost 4 bases; unmatched junction nucleotides: 7. CDR3: CASSQDPASGGSDTQYF. CDR3 DNA: TGCGCCAGCAGCCAAGATCCGGCTAGCGGGGGCTCAGATACGCAGTATTTT.

This rearrangement joins TRBV5-1 to TRBJ2-1; D could derive from TRBD1 or TRBD2 (6 bases each). The CDR3 runs 15 residues. CDR1 is SGHRS, CDR2 YFSETQ, per germline. V lost 7 bases and J lost 10, with 24 bases in between. The CDR3 protein is CASYASPGAVNEQFF. CDR3 sequence (DNA): TGCGCCAGCTATGCCTCTCCGGGGGCAGTTAACGAGCAGTTCTTC.

The V call is TRBV19, the J call TRBJ1-5, with D perhaps TRBD1 (5 bases). V shed 1 base and J shed 4 bases, with 14 bases lying between them. Looked up from germline, CDR1 is LNHDA and CDR2 is SQIVND (reference sequence). The CDR3 totals 16 residues. DNA for the CDR3: TGTGCCAGTAGTATAGGGGGGAGACAGCTTAATCAGCCCCAGCATTTT. Translation: CASSIGGRQLNQPQHF.

The J gene is TRBJ2-3, the V gene TRBV5-1; D unclear. The CDR3 extends over 15 amino acids. Between the trimmed V and J ends, which lost 0 bases and 2 bases, there was a span of 10 bases. Germline lookup yields CDR1 SGHRS and CDR2 YFSETQ. CDR3 loop: CASSLAGSPTDTQYF. CDR3 nucleotide sequence: TGCGCCAGCAGCTTGGCTGGGTCGCCCACAGATACGCAGTATTTT. The full variable domain, rest sourced from reference TRBV5-1 and TRBJ2-3, is KAGVTQTPRYLIKTRGQQVTLSCSPISGHRSVSWYQQTPGQGLQFLFEYFSETQRNKGNFPGRFSGRQFSNSRSEMNVSTLELGDSALYLCASSLAGSPTDTQYFGPGTRLTVL.

V gene TRBV3-1 (or the pseudogene TRBV3-2) combines with J gene TRBJ2-1; no reliable D call. CDR1 is LGHDT and CDR2 is YNNKEL in the germline V gene (reference sequence). V was pared by 4 bases and J by 7 bases, with 17 bases between. The CDR3 extends over 15 amino acids. CDR3 nucleotide sequence: TGTGCCAGCAGCCGAGACCGGGTCCAAAAGAATGAGCAGTTCTTC. Protein: CASSRDRVQKNEQFF.

The V and J genes are TRBV15 and TRBJ2-1; 7 nucleotides match TRBD2. Germline V gene sequence: CDR1 LNHNV, CDR2 YYDKDF (reference sequence). J was trimmed by 4 bases and V by 3 bases; bases with no gene match: 9. The CDR3 has 16 amino acids. This CDR3 reads CATSSGGRAGYNEQFF. The DNA of the CDR3 is TGTGCCACCAGCAGCGGTGGGAGGGCGGGGTACAATGAGCAGTTCTTC.

The chain is built from TRBV7-8 and TRBJ1-1; D possibly corresponds to TRBD1 (6 bases). Per germline, CDR1 SGHVS and CDR2 FQNEAQ. The CDR3 covers 17 residues. V lost 4 bases and J 0 bases, leaving 18 bases between the germline ends. In DNA, the CDR3 is TGTGCCAGCAGCTCATCTCGCGGGGGCGGACTGAACACTGAAGCTTTCTTT. Amino acids: CASSSSRGGGLNTEAFF. Combining the CDR3 with reference TRBV7-8 and TRBJ1-1 gives the whole variable domain GAGVSQSPRYKVAKRGQDVALRCDPISGHVSLFWYQQALGQGPEFLTYFQNEAQLDKSGLPSDRFFAERPEGSVSTLKIQRTQQEDSAVYLCASSSSRGGGLNTEAFFGQGTRLTVV.

The V call is TRBV6-2 or TRBV6-3, the J call TRBJ2-4, with 7 bases identical to TRBD1. CDR3 length: 16 amino acids. Germline CDR1 MNHEY, CDR2 SVGEGT. V lost 4 bases to trimming and J lost 0 bases; unmatched junction nucleotides: 6. The DNA of the CDR3 is TGTGCCAGCAGTTCCGGGACAGCCCTAGCCAAAAACATTCAGTACTTC. It codes for CASSSGTALAKNIQYF.

This clone showed up just once. This chain links TRBV27 with TRBJ2-2, with D uncertain. CDR1 is MNHEY and CDR2 is SMNVEV in the germline V gene (reference sequence). V lost 7 bases, J lost 2 bases, and 2 bases lay in between. The CDR3 sequence is 11 residues long. CDR3 sequence (DNA): TGTGCCAGCACCAACACCGGGGAGCTGTTTTTT. As protein: CASTNTGELFF.

The chain combines TRBV5-1 with TRBJ2-6, with no clear D. The CDR3 runs to 16 residues. Trimming took 0 bases from V and 0 from J, leaving 7 bases between them. Germline assignment: CDR1 SGHRS and CDR2 YFSETQ. CDR3 loop: CASSLGHTSGANVLTF. DNA of the CDR3: TGCGCCAGCAGCTTGGGACACACCTCTGGGGCCAACGTCCTGACTTTC.

The V call is TRBV2, the J call TRBJ2-4; the D gene is possibly TRBD2 (6 bases). CDR3 length: 14 amino acids. Germline V lookup: CDR1 SNHLY, CDR2 FYNNEI. V shed 4 bases and J shed 5 bases, with 12 bases lying between them. The CDR3 here is CASSAPSAENIQYF. The DNA of the CDR3 is TGTGCCAGCAGTGCCCCTAGCGCCGAAAACATTCAGTACTTC.

The chain employs TRBV7-9 and TRBJ1-4; D is ambiguous. CDR1 and CDR2 from the germline V gene are SEHNR and FQNEAQ (reference sequence). Trimming shortened V by 5 bases and J by 0 bases, and 13 bases separated the two germline ends. There are 16 residues in the CDR3. The CDR3 spells CASSPSVVSTNEKLFF. The CDR3 DNA reads TGTGCCAGCAGCCCCAGTGTTGTATCAACTAATGAAAAACTGTTTTTT.

This chain links TRBV18 with TRBJ1-1; D remains ambiguous. Per the germline V gene, CDR1 is KGHSH and CDR2 is LQKENI. Trimming cost V 3 bases and J 1 base, with 9 bases left between them. The CDR3 sequence is 14 residues long. CDR3 amino acids: CASSPQATNTEAFF. Here the CDR3 DNA reads TGTGCCAGCTCACCGCAGGCGACGAACACTGAAGCTTTCTTT.

This clone occurred a few times. The CDR3 nucleotides are TGTGCCAGCAGCGGAACCGGGACTAGCGTCGACAATGAGCAGTTCTTC. Translation gives CASSGTGTSVDNEQFF. The V call is TRBV5-4, the J call TRBJ2-1; 10 bases are a match to TRBD2. The germline V gene has CDR1 SGHNT and CDR2 YYREEE (reference sequence). Trimming took 4 bases from V and 5 from J; bases not matched to a gene: 9. The CDR3 is 16 residues long.

The chain joins TRBV2 to TRBJ1-2, with 10 bases aligning to TRBD1. The CDR3 spans 13 residues. Germline V CDR1 and CDR2: SNHLY, FYNNEI. V shed 6 bases and J 14 bases; nucleotides not matched to a gene: 12. The CDR3 region is CASRRQGALLYTF. The CDR3 DNA sequence: TGTGCCAGCAGGCGACAGGGGGCGCTTTTGTATACCTTC.

This chain uses TRBV9 with TRBJ1-2, with a possible D match to TRBD1 (6 bases). CDR1 and CDR2 from the germline V gene are SGDLS and YYNGEE. The CDR3 extends over 16 amino acids. The V and J ends lost 2 bases and 1 base respectively, with 15 bases between them. The CDR3: CASSVNRDKLNYGYTF. The CDR3 DNA sequence: TGTGCCAGCAGCGTGAACCGGGACAAGCTTAACTATGGCTACACCTTC.

This chain uses TRBV6-2 or TRBV6-3 with TRBJ2-3; 9 bases match TRBD2. The CDR3 contains 17 residues. V shed 6 bases, J shed 2 bases, and the junction held 12 bases outside the gene matches. The germline CDR1 and CDR2 sequences are MNHEY and SVGEGT. The CDR3 sequence: CASSDAETSGHTDTQYF. CDR3 DNA: TGTGCCAGCAGCGACGCCGAGACTAGCGGCCACACAGATACGCAGTATTTT.

This clone has just one count. A read error may explain this, as a much larger clone is one base away. The gene calls are TRBV10-3 and TRBJ2-1; tentative D call: TRBD2 (5 bases). Per germline, CDR1 ENHRY and CDR2 SYGVKD. The CDR3 has 13 amino acids. The CDR3 protein is CTIRGSSYNEQFF. CDR3 bases: TGTACCATCAGAGGGAGCTCCTACAATGAGCAGTTCTTC.

This chain connects TRBV12-3 or TRBV12-4 to TRBJ1-1; a possible D gene is TRBD1 (5 bases). This CDR3 has 13 amino acids. Trimming removed 3 bases from V and 7 bases from J, with 12 bases in between. This chain's CDR3 is CASSLGVMGEAFF. The CDR3, as DNA: TGTGCCAGCAGTTTGGGGGTGATGGGTGAAGCTTTCTTT.

This clone showed up just a few times. This sequence joins TRBV6-5 and TRBJ2-7; 8 bases match TRBD1. Trimming at V came to 6 bases and at J to 5 bases, leaving 6 bases not matched to a gene. CDR3 size: 13 residues. Germline V lookup: CDR1 MNHEY, CDR2 SVGAGI. The CDR3 loop reads CASRPGQGNEQYF. The CDR3, as DNA: TGTGCCAGCAGGCCAGGACAGGGAAACGAGCAGTACTTC.

This chain joins TRBV3-1 (or the pseudogene TRBV3-2) and TRBJ2-7; unclear D gene. V was shortened by 1 base and J by 4 bases, with 17 bases between the two germline ends. Germline V gene data show CDR1 as LGHDT and CDR2 as YNNKEL (reference sequence). The CDR3 contains 16 residues. This CDR3 is CASSQVTLGLIYEQYF. For the CDR3, the DNA is TGTGCCAGCAGCCAAGTAACCCTAGGCTTAATATACGAGCAGTACTTC.